The clone carrying this T cell receptor beta chain was picked up many times. The time point was: longitudinal time-point 2. This specimen comes from a study of neurological immune-mediated disorders. The cDNA was synthesized by means of template-switch 5'RACE, which was carried out with 10-nucleotide random UMIs. A single record per CDR3 protein comes from TCRdb applying MiXCR to the 5' RACE reads. The sample consists of 65,000 to 85,000 distinct CDR3 sequences, about 5.6% of them appearing once. V shed 0 bases and J 4 bases; nucleotides not matched to a gene: 6. The CDR3 extends over 16 amino acids. Germline V gene data show CDR1 as MGHRA and CDR2 as YSYEKL.

This TCR came from a woman aged 60-70 years with multiple sclerosis. J is TRBJ2-1 and V is TRBV4-1; 7 positions match TRBD2. Sequenced: PBMCs. CDR3 residues: CASSQERGDLYNEQFF. In nucleotides, the CDR3 is TGCGCCAGCAGCCAAGAACGGGGGGACTTATACAATGAGCAGTTCTTC.